Listed below are T cell receptor beta chains from one sample, sequenced in a study of T cell changes during pregnancy in multiple sclerosis. The data were produced by immunoSEQ multiplex PCR, yet TCRdb's version contains in-frame clones alone and is incomplete. Seen here are tens of thousands of clones, 85% to 95% observed once, and the top ten hold around 2%. The starting material was peripheral blood, obtained in the first trimester of pregnancy. The receptors were gathered from a female donor in good health, enrolled as a control in a pregnancy study. Both conserved end residues are part of each CDR3. The order of the fields is J gene, D gene, clone size, V gene, CDR3 DNA, CDR3 protein. The D gene is left open where the match is weak. Size is stated for part of the rows, as once, few or many counts, or as a class when the clone is expanded.

>TRBJ2-6|TRBD1|-|TRBV14
TGTGCCAGCAGCCAAGACCCGAATACAGGGGCTGGGGCCAACGTCCTGACTTTC
CASSQDPNTGAGANVLTF
>TRBJ1-2|-|-|TRBV4-1
TGCGCCAGCAGGGGAGGGAGCTATGGCTACACCTTC
CASRGGSYGYTF
>TRBJ1-1|-|-|TRBV20-1
TGCAGTGCTAACAGGGAGACTGAAGCTTTCTTT
CSANRETEAFF
>TRBJ2-4|TRBD1|-|TRBV6-1
TGTGCCAGCAGATCCGGGACAGGTGGAAACATTCAGTACTTC
CASRSGTGGNIQYF
>TRBJ1-2|-|-|TRBV4-3
TGCGCCAGCAGCCCATCTTCGACAGGCCAAGGCGGCTACACCTTC
CASSPSSTGQGGYTF
>TRBJ1-2|-|-|TRBV14
TGTGCCAGCAGCCAAGCCCGACAGAGCCCGACTGGCTACACCTTC
CASSQARQSPTGYTF
>TRBJ2-3|-|-|TRBV27
TGTGCCAGCAACTCACGGAGTAGCACAGATACGCAGTATTTT
CASNSRSSTDTQYF
>TRBJ2-7|-|-|TRBV5-5
TGTGCCAGCAGCTTATCCGGGGAGCAGTACTTC
CASSLSGEQYF
>TRBJ1-6|-|-|TRBV7-9
TGTGCCAGCAGCCCTACAGGAAATTCACCCCTCCACTTT
CASSPTGNSPLHF
>TRBJ1-2|-|-|TRBV21-1
TGTGCCAGCAGCAAAAAGAGAGGTAACTATGGCTACACCTTC
CASSKKRGNYGYTF
>TRBJ1-4|TRBD1|-|TRBV5-1
TGCGCCAGCAGCTTGCCCACCGGGACAGGGGATGAAAAACTGTTTTTT
CASSLPTGTGDEKLFF
>TRBJ1-1|TRBD1|-|TRBV6-4
TGTGCCAGCAGTTCTGACAGGGACAACACTGAAGCTTTCTTT
CASSSDRDNTEAFF
>TRBJ1-2|TRBD1|-|TRBV27
TGTGCCAGCAGTCGGCCGGGACAGGGTACCGGCTACACCTTC
CASSRPGQGTGYTF
>TRBJ2-2|TRBD2|-|TRBV11-3
TGTGCCAGCAGCTTAGAGGGACTAGCCGGCGGGGAGCTGTTTTTT
CASSLEGLAGGELFF
>TRBJ2-1|TRBD2|-|TRBV27
TGTGCCAGCAGTTTATACCGGGCGGGGGATGAGCAGTTCTTC
CASSLYRAGDEQFF
>TRBJ2-2|-|-|TRBV7-3
TGTGCCAGCAGCTTGGGACAAACGAACACCGGGGAGCTGTTTTTT
CASSLGQTNTGELFF
>TRBJ2-7|-|-|TRBV28
TGTGCCAGCAGCCAGACAGGTGGTCCTTACGAGCAGTACTTC
CASSQTGGPYEQYF
>TRBJ2-2|TRBD1|-|TRBV9
TGTGCCAGCAGGGACCCGGGGACAGGGTCGACCGGGGAGCTGTTTTTT
CASRDPGTGSTGELFF
>TRBJ2-7|-|few|TRBV21-1
TGTGCCAGCAGCCCTCCCCCTCCCGTCCACCGGGACAGGGCCCATCGGCGTCGCTACGAGCAGTACTTC
CASSPPPPVHRDRAHRRRYEQYF
>TRBJ2-2|-|-|TRBV4-2
TGTGCCAGCAGCCCCTGGACAGCGAACACCGGGGAGCTGTTTTTT
CASSPWTANTGELFF